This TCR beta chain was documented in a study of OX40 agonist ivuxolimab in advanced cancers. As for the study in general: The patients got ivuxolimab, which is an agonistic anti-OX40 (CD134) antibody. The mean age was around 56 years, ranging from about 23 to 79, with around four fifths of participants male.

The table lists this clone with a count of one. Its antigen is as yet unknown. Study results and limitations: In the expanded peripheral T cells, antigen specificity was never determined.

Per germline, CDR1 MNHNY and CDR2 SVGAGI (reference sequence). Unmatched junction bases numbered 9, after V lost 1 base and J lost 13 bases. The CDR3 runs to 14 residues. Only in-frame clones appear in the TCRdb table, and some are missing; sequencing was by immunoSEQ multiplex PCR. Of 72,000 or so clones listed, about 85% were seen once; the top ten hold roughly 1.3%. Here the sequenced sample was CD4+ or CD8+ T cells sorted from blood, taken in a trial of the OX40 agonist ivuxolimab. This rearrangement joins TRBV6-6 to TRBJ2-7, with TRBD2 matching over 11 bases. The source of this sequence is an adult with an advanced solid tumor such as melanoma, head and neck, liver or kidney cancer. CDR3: CASSYWGLADEVYF. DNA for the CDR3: TGTGCCAGCAGTTACTGGGGACTAGCGGATGAAGTTTACTTC.